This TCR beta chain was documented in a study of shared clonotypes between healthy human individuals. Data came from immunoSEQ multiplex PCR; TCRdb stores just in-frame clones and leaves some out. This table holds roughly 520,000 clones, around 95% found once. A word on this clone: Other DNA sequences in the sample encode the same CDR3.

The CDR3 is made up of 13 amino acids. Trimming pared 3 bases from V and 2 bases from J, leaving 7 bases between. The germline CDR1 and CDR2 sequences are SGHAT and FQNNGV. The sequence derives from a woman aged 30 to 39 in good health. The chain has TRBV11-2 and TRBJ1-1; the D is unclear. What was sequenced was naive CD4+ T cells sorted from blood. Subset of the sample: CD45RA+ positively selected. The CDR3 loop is CASSFGENTEAFF. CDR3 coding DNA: TGTGCCAGCAGCTTTGGTGAAAACACTGAAGCTTTCTTT.